This TCR beta chain is drawn from a study of T-cell memory formation after mild COVID-19. Points from the study as a whole: A second wave expanding day 15 to 37 was CD4+-biased; contracting clones were balanced.

This clonotype has just a few counts. Its cognate antigen is unknown. TCRdb itself ran the 5' RACE reads through MiXCR, one entry per CDR3 protein. This table has 450,000 or so distinct CDR3 sequences, 20% to 25% appearing once. V was pared by 6 bases and J by 7 bases, with 15 bases between. The CDR3 has 12 residues. Germline V CDR1 and CDR2: DFQATT, SNEGSKA (reference sequence). Input material: PBMCs or a T cell subset sorted from them (not recorded which). This TCR was sampled from an adult woman who had mild COVID-19 (a few samples of this study predate the infection). Cell type and time point are not known. The V gene is TRBV20-1, the J gene TRBJ1-2; perhaps TRBD1 as D (6 bases). The CDR3 DNA follows: TGCAGTGCGATACCTCACAGGGCTGGCTACACCTTC. It is translated as CSAIPHRAGYTF.